This T cell receptor (beta chain) was captured in a study of monozygotic twins with inflammatory bowel disease. TCRdb reprocessed the 5' RACE reads; each CDR3 protein has one entry and no DNA is given. Here the sample table reports 93,000 or so distinct CDR3 sequences. General study points: Ultimately, a single strong signal or clonotype associated with IBD was not supported. Repertoire similarity did not differ between concordant and discordant twins, perhaps due to limited power.

In regard to this clonotype: Its antigen remains unknown.

The CDR3 contains 11 residues. CDR1 is SQVTM, CDR2 ANQGSEA, per germline. Specimen: blood. The rearrangement links TRBV29-1 to TRBJ2-1. This clonotype was sampled from a human donor with ulcerative colitis or Crohn's disease, or a healthy co-twin of an affected twin (not recorded which). CDR3 loop: CSVDTYNEQFF.